This TCR beta chain was recovered during a study of cytotoxic CD8 clonotypes in ibrutinib-treated CLL. Looking at the study overall: The patients comprised more than ten relapsed/refractory and 15 treatment-naive cases, approximately 17 IGHV unmutated.

This clone came up a few times. The target antigen is unknown. Findings and caveats of the study: Patients showed higher baseline clonality than age-matched healthy donors, and it tracked circulating CD8+ T-cell counts. For progressing versus sustained-remission patients, sampling times were not the same. Clonality was higher at ibrutinib response and returned toward baseline at progression.

This CDR3 spans 15 amino acids. The V and J ends lost 4 bases and 2 bases respectively, with 15 bases between them. Germline V lookup: CDR1 MNHEY, CDR2 SVGAGI. Assay used: immunoSEQ multiplex PCR; TCRdb lists only in-frame clones, some missing. The repertoire holds some 24,000 clones, about four fifths seen once, with more than 7% in the top ten. The V and J genes are TRBV6-5 and TRBJ2-7, with unresolved D. Material: PBMCs, obtained before ibrutinib treatment. The sequence was collected from a human donor with chronic lymphocytic leukemia. This CDR3 reads CASSFDGAKTYEQYF. The CDR3 coding sequence is TGTGCCAGCAGTTTTGACGGAGCAAAGACCTACGAGCAGTACTTC.